This TCR beta chain was captured in a study of blood T cell repertoires in COVID-19. Study-level background: T cells, B-cell-depleted T cells, or PBMCs provided the cDNA or gDNA that served as material.

Original methodology: Estimates of nucleated cell counts were drawn from the amplification of reference gene primers. Repertoires were generated with immunoSEQ multiplex PCR, while TCRdb's copy carries only in-frame clones and drops some. V, J and clone size reflect that table, while D and trimming were determined from the DNA. The table lists 250,000 or so clones, approximately 88% of them singletons. Germline V gives CDR1 LGHNA, CDR2 YSLEER. Losses at the gene ends were 3 bases for V and 8 bases for J; bases not matched to a gene: 8. The CDR3 loop spans 14 amino acids. The chain combines TRBV4-3 with TRBJ1-2; TRBD1 agrees at 8 bases. This TCR was recovered from a woman between 25 and 40 years old with acute or convalescent COVID-19. Sequenced material: peripheral blood. CDR3 loop: CASSHRTGLEGYTF. DNA of the CDR3: TGCGCCAGCAGCCATCGGACAGGGCTTGAGGGCTACACCTTC.